The clone carrying this T cell receptor beta chain was counted many times. The source of the sample is a study of human T cells and chemical hapten exposure. Sample time point: pre-sensitization, week 0. Indicated treatment: therapeutic diphenylcyclopropenone sensitization with weekly scalp DPC. The CDR3 loop spans 15 amino acids. Germline CDR1 and CDR2: SQVTM and ANQGSEA. V was cut by 5 bases and J by 0 bases, with 15 bases left in between. Unique molecular identifiers were affixed to discrete cDNA molecules within the library. Via MiXCR, TCRdb re-called the RACE reads, giving one row per CDR3 protein. This table has tens of thousands of distinct CDR3 sequences, over 10% appearing once.

The chain is built from TRBV29-1 and TRBJ2-3; TRBD2 might be the D (6 bases). The clonotype comes from a woman between 25 and 40 years old with alopecia areata. Some clones in this sample may be carry-over from other donors' samples. Material: whole blood, obtained in connection with sensitization to the hapten diphenylcyclopropenone (DPC). The CDR3 spells CSVYGGVTSTDTQYF. CDR3 DNA sequence: TGCAGCGTTTATGGCGGGGTTACGAGCACAGATACGCAGTATTTT.